Listed below are T cell receptor beta chains from one sample, sequenced in a study of chemoradiotherapy in HPV16-positive cancers. The data were produced by immunoSEQ multiplex PCR, yet TCRdb's version contains in-frame clones alone and is incomplete. The data show about 53,000 clones, more than 90% seen once. The sequenced sample was blood, obtained from a patient who underwent chemoradiotherapy. All receptors come from a human donor with HPV-associated anogenital cancer. Each CDR3 is given with its conserved first and last residue. Fields, in order: V gene, J gene, D gene, clone size, CDR3 DNA, CDR3 protein. D genes are given only for firm matches. Clone size, where shown, is once, few, many, or a class for clones that have expanded.

v_call: TRBV7-9
j_call: TRBJ2-5
d_call: TRBD1
clone_size: -
cdr3_nt: TGTGCCAGCGCGTCCCTTCGGGACAGGGTGACCGAGACCCAGTACTTC
cdr3_aa: CASASLRDRVTETQYF

v_call: TRBV9
j_call: TRBJ2-7
d_call: TRBD1
clone_size: -
cdr3_nt: TGTGCCAGCAGCCCAGGGACAGGGGGCTCCTACGAGCAGTACTTC
cdr3_aa: CASSPGTGGSYEQYF

v_call: TRBV2
j_call: TRBJ1-2
d_call: -
clone_size: -
cdr3_nt: TGTGCCAGCAGCCCTGACAGCTATGGCTACACCTTC
cdr3_aa: CASSPDSYGYTF

v_call: TRBV11-2
j_call: TRBJ2-7
d_call: -
clone_size: -
cdr3_nt: TGTGCCAGCAGCTTCGGGACTGGACCCTACGAGCAGTACTTC
cdr3_aa: CASSFGTGPYEQYF

v_call: TRBV9
j_call: TRBJ2-5
d_call: -
clone_size: -
cdr3_nt: TGTGCCAGCAGCGTACTCGGGCTGGGAGAGACCCAGTACTTC
cdr3_aa: CASSVLGLGETQYF

v_call: TRBV19
j_call: TRBJ2-7
d_call: TRBD1
clone_size: -
cdr3_nt: TGTGCCAGTAGTACCCAGGGGGCCTCCTACGAGCAGTACTTC
cdr3_aa: CASSTQGASYEQYF

v_call: TRBV4-1
j_call: TRBJ1-4
d_call: -
clone_size: -
cdr3_nt: TGCGCCACCCAACCTTCCCCGTACAGAGGGAATGAAAAACTGTTTTTT
cdr3_aa: CATQPSPYRGNEKLFF

v_call: TRBV25-1
j_call: TRBJ1-5
d_call: -
clone_size: few
cdr3_nt: TGTGCCCCGCGGGGACGATGGAGCAATCAGCCCCAGCATTTT
cdr3_aa: CAPRGRWSNQPQHF

v_call: TRBV6-5
j_call: TRBJ1-2
d_call: TRBD1
clone_size: -
cdr3_nt: TGTGCCAGCAGTCCTCGGGACAGCCTCGGCTACACCTTC
cdr3_aa: CASSPRDSLGYTF

v_call: TRBV18
j_call: TRBJ2-5
d_call: -
clone_size: -
cdr3_nt: TGTGCCAGCTCACCACCGTACGGGATGGAGACCCAGTACTTC
cdr3_aa: CASSPPYGMETQYF

v_call: TRBV7-9
j_call: TRBJ2-3
d_call: -
clone_size: once
cdr3_nt: TGTGCCAGCAGCCCCAGGTCAGATACGCAGTATTTT
cdr3_aa: CASSPRSDTQYF

v_call: TRBV4-3
j_call: TRBJ1-2
d_call: -
clone_size: -
cdr3_nt: TGCGCCAGCAGCCACCCGAACGGGGGATACTATGGCTACACCTTC
cdr3_aa: CASSHPNGGYYGYTF

v_call: TRBV29-1
j_call: TRBJ1-2
d_call: TRBD1
clone_size: -
cdr3_nt: TGCAGCGCCCGACAGGGAACAGAGTATGGCTACACCTTC
cdr3_aa: CSARQGTEYGYTF

v_call: TRBV21-1
j_call: TRBJ2-3
d_call: -
clone_size: -
cdr3_nt: TGTGCCAGCTCCCCTCTATCCACTAACCATCGGGGGGTGTCTAGCACAGATACGCAGTATTTT
cdr3_aa: CASSPLSTNHRGVSSTDTQYF

v_call: TRBV5-1
j_call: TRBJ2-7
d_call: -
clone_size: -
cdr3_nt: TGCGCCAGCAGCTTGTTCGAGGGGGGGTCCTACGAGCAGTACTTC
cdr3_aa: CASSLFEGGSYEQYF

v_call: TRBV6-5
j_call: TRBJ1-1
d_call: -
clone_size: -
cdr3_nt: TGTGCCAGCACCAAACAAGGGATGAACACTGAAGCTTTCTTT
cdr3_aa: CASTKQGMNTEAFF

v_call: TRBV27
j_call: TRBJ1-2
d_call: -
clone_size: -
cdr3_nt: TGTGCCAGCAGTTTAACAACAGGGACTAACTATGGCTACACCTTC
cdr3_aa: CASSLTTGTNYGYTF

v_call: TRBV5-1
j_call: TRBJ1-2
d_call: -
clone_size: -
cdr3_nt: TGCGCCAGCAGCGTGGGCGGCCCTAACTATGGCTACACCTTC
cdr3_aa: CASSVGGPNYGYTF

v_call: TRBV29-1
j_call: TRBJ1-1
d_call: -
clone_size: -
cdr3_nt: TGCAGCGCTGGCGAGGGCACTGAAGCTTTCTTT
cdr3_aa: CSAGEGTEAFF

v_call: TRBV7-6
j_call: TRBJ1-1
d_call: -
clone_size: once
cdr3_nt: TGTGCCAGCAGCTTAAGGGCAGGGACGGCCACTGAAGCTTTCTTT
cdr3_aa: CASSLRAGTATEAFF

v_call: TRBV6-5
j_call: TRBJ1-5
d_call: -
clone_size: -
cdr3_nt: TGTGCCAGCCGGGGGGCCAATCAGCCCCAGCATTTT
cdr3_aa: CASRGANQPQHF

v_call: TRBV19
j_call: TRBJ1-2
d_call: -
clone_size: -
cdr3_nt: TGTGCCAGTAGGCTGCTTGGGGCGGGCTACACCTTC
cdr3_aa: CASRLLGAGYTF

v_call: TRBV9
j_call: TRBJ1-2
d_call: -
clone_size: -
cdr3_nt: TGTGCCAGCAGCCCAGAAGAGGGATTGGGGACCTCTTATGGCTACACCTTC
cdr3_aa: CASSPEEGLGTSYGYTF

v_call: TRBV14
j_call: TRBJ2-7
d_call: -
clone_size: -
cdr3_nt: TGTGCCAGCAGCCGTGGGTGGAACGAGCAGTACTTC
cdr3_aa: CASSRGWNEQYF

v_call: TRBV10-3
j_call: TRBJ2-7
d_call: TRBD2
clone_size: -
cdr3_nt: TGTGCCATCAGTTTAGCGGGAGGAACCTTCGAGCAGTACTTC
cdr3_aa: CAISLAGGTFEQYF

v_call: TRBV5-1
j_call: TRBJ2-7
d_call: -
clone_size: -
cdr3_nt: TGCGCCAGCAGCCGGCCAGGGATGGCCTACGAGCAGTACTTC
cdr3_aa: CASSRPGMAYEQYF

v_call: TRBV6-5
j_call: TRBJ1-1
d_call: TRBD1
clone_size: -
cdr3_nt: TGTGCCAGCAGTACCACAGGGGCAGAAGCTTTCTTT
cdr3_aa: CASSTTGAEAFF

v_call: TRBV11-3
j_call: TRBJ2-1
d_call: TRBD1
clone_size: -
cdr3_nt: TGTGCCAGCAGTACAGGGGATGAGCAGTTCTTC
cdr3_aa: CASSTGDEQFF

v_call: TRBV7-9
j_call: TRBJ2-7
d_call: TRBD1
clone_size: -
cdr3_nt: TGTGCCAGCAGCATACCAGGGACAGTCTACGAGCAGTACTTC
cdr3_aa: CASSIPGTVYEQYF

v_call: TRBV2
j_call: TRBJ1-5
d_call: TRBD1
clone_size: -
cdr3_nt: TGTGCCAGCAGCGGGACAGCCGGGAGACAGCCCCAGCATTTT
cdr3_aa: CASSGTAGRQPQHF

v_call: TRBV11-1
j_call: TRBJ2-5
d_call: TRBD1
clone_size: -
cdr3_nt: TGTGCCAGCAGCACGGGGACAGCGACTCGGGAGACCCAGTACTTC
cdr3_aa: CASSTGTATRETQYF

v_call: TRBV11-3
j_call: TRBJ2-6
d_call: -
clone_size: -
cdr3_nt: TGTGCCAGCAGCTTAGTCCTTTCTGGGGCCAACGTCCTGACTTTC
cdr3_aa: CASSLVLSGANVLTF

v_call: TRBV11-3
j_call: TRBJ2-5
d_call: -
clone_size: -
cdr3_nt: TGTGCCAGCAGCGAGGGACTCCCGGGTGGCGCCCAGTACTTC
cdr3_aa: CASSEGLPGGAQYF

v_call: TRBV5-4
j_call: TRBJ2-1
d_call: -
clone_size: -
cdr3_nt: TGTGCCAGCAGCCGCCAGGGCGGGTCATACAATGAGCAGTTCTTC
cdr3_aa: CASSRQGGSYNEQFF

v_call: TRBV19
j_call: TRBJ2-2
d_call: -
clone_size: -
cdr3_nt: TGTGCCAGTAGTATGGGAAGGAACACCGGGGAGCTGTTTTTT
cdr3_aa: CASSMGRNTGELFF

v_call: TRBV5-4
j_call: TRBJ2-1
d_call: TRBD2
clone_size: -
cdr3_nt: TGTGCCAGCAGCTCAGGACTAGCGGGGTCTTACAATGAGCAGTTCTTC
cdr3_aa: CASSSGLAGSYNEQFF

v_call: TRBV5-4
j_call: TRBJ1-3
d_call: TRBD1
clone_size: once
cdr3_nt: TGTGCCAGCAGCAACCAGGGGGCCTCTGGAAACACCATATATTTT
cdr3_aa: CASSNQGASGNTIYF

v_call: TRBV5-1
j_call: TRBJ2-1
d_call: TRBD1
clone_size: few
cdr3_nt: TGCGCCAGCAGTTTGACAGGGACTGAGCAGTTCTTC
cdr3_aa: CASSLTGTEQFF

v_call: TRBV19
j_call: TRBJ2-4
d_call: TRBD2
clone_size: -
cdr3_nt: TGTGCCAGTAGTATAAGAGGTAGCGGGGCACATCTATTC
cdr3_aa: CASSIRGSGAHLF

v_call: TRBV5-1
j_call: TRBJ2-3
d_call: -
clone_size: -
cdr3_nt: TGCGCCAGCAGTTTGAAGGATCTGCCAGGCGATACGCAGTATTTT
cdr3_aa: CASSLKDLPGDTQYF

v_call: TRBV10-3
j_call: TRBJ2-7
d_call: -
clone_size: -
cdr3_nt: TGTGCCATAGGCGGAAGACGGTCCTACGAGCAGTACTTC
cdr3_aa: CAIGGRRSYEQYF

v_call: TRBV5-1
j_call: TRBJ1-1
d_call: -
clone_size: -
cdr3_nt: TGCGCCAGCAGTTGGGATCGGGATACTGAAGCTTTCTTT
cdr3_aa: CASSWDRDTEAFF

v_call: TRBV7-2
j_call: TRBJ1-1
d_call: -
clone_size: -
cdr3_nt: TGTGCCAGCAGCCCTTCACAGGGACCGAACACTGAAGCTTTCTTT
cdr3_aa: CASSPSQGPNTEAFF

v_call: TRBV30
j_call: TRBJ2-2
d_call: -
clone_size: -
cdr3_nt: TGTGCCTGGAGCGAGACACTTACCGGGGAGCTGTTTTTT
cdr3_aa: CAWSETLTGELFF

v_call: TRBV7-3
j_call: TRBJ2-2
d_call: TRBD1
clone_size: -
cdr3_nt: TGTGCCAGCAGCCTACAGGGGGCGAACACCGGGGAGCTGTTTTTT
cdr3_aa: CASSLQGANTGELFF